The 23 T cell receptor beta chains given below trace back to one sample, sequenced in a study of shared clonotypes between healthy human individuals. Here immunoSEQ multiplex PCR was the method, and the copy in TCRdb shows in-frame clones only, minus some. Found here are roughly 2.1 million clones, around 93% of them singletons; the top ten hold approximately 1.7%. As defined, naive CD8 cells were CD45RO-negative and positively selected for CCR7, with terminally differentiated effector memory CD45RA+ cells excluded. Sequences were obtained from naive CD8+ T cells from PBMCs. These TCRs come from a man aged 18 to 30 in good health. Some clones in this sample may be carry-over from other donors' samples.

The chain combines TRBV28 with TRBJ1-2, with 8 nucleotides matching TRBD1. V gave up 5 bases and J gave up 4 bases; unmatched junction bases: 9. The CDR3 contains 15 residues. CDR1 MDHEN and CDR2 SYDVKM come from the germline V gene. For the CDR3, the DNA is TGTGCCAGCAGTGTCCCGGACAGGGAGCCCTATGGCTACACCTTC. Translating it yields CASSVPDREPYGYTF.

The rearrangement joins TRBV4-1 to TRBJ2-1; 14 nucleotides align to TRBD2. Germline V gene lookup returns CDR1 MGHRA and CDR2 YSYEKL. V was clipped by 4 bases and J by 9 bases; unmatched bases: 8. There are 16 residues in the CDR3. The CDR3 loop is CASSPGLAGVNGEQFF. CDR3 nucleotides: TGCGCCAGCAGCCCGGGACTAGCGGGAGTTAACGGTGAGCAGTTCTTC.

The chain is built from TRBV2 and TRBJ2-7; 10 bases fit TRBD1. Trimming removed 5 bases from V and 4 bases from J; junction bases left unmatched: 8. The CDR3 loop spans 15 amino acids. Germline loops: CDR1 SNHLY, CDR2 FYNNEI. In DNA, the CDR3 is TGTGCCAGCAGTAGAGGGACAGGGGTACGGTACGAGCAGTACTTC. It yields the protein CASSRGTGVRYEQYF.

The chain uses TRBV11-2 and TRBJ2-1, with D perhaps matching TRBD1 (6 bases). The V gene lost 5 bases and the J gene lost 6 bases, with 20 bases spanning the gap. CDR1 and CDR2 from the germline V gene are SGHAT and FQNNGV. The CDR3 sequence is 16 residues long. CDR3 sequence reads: CASSPRGRGSLNEQFF. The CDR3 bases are TGTGCCAGCAGCCCAAGGGGCAGGGGTTCCCTCAATGAGCAGTTCTTC.

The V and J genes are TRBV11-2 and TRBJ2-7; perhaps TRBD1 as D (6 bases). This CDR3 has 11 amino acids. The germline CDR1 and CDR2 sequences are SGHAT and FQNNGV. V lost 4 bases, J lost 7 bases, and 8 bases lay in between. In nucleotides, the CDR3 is TGTGCCAGCAGCTCGAGGGGGGAGCAGTACTTC. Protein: CASSSRGEQYF.

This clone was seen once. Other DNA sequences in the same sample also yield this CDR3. CDR3 protein: CASSYGRAYEQYF. CDR3 bases: TGTGCCAGCAGTTACGGAAGAGCCTACGAGCAGTACTTC. V and J are TRBV6-5 and TRBJ2-7; D ambiguous. Germline loops: CDR1 MNHEY, CDR2 SVGAGI. V shed 2 bases and J shed 2 bases, with 7 bases lying between them. The CDR3 contains 13 residues.

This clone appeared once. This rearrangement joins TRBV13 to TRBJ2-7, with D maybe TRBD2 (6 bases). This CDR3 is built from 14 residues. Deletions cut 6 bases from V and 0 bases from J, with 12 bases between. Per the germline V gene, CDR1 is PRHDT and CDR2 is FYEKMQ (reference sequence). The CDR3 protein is CASREGGSSYEQYF. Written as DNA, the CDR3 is TGTGCCAGCAGGGAGGGCGGGTCCTCCTACGAGCAGTACTTC.

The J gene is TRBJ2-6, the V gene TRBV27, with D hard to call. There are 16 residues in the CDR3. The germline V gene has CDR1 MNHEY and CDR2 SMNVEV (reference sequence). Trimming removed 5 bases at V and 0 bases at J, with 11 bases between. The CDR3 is CASSRAWPSGANVLTF. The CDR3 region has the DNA TGTGCCAGCAGTCGGGCATGGCCCTCTGGGGCCAACGTCCTGACTTTC. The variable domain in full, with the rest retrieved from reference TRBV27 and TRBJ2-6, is EAQVTQNPRYLITVTGKKLTVTCSQNMNHEYMSWYRQDPGLGLRQIYYSMNVEVTDKGDVPEGYKVSRKEKRNFPLILESPSPNQTSLYFCASSRAWPSGANVLTFGAGSRLTVL.

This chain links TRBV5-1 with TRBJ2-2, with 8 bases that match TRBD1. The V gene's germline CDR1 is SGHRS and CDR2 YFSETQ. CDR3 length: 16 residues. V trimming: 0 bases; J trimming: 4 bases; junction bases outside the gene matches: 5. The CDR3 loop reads CASSLVWTGPTGELFF. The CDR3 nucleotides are TGCGCCAGCAGCTTGGTCTGGACAGGGCCCACCGGGGAGCTGTTTTTT.

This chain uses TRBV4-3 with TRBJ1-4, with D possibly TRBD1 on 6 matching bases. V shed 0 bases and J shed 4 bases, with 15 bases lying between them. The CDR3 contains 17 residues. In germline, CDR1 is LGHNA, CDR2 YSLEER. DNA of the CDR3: TGCGCCAGCAGCCAAGATCTCCCGACAGGCCTTAATGAAAAACTGTTTTTT. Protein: CASSQDLPTGLNEKLFF.

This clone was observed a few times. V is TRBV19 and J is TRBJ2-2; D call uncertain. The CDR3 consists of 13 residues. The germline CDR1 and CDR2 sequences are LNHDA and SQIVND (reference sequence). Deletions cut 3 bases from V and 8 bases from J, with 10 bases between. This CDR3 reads CASSISSSGELFF. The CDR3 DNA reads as TGTGCCAGTAGTATCTCCTCCTCGGGGGAGCTGTTTTTT.

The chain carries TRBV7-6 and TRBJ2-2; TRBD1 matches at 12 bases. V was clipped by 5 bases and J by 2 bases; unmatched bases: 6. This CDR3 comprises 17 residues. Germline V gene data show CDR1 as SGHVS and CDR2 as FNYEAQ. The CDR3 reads CASSGDRGLINTGELFF. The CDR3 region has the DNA TGTGCCAGCAGCGGGGACAGGGGGCTGATTAACACCGGGGAGCTGTTTTTT.

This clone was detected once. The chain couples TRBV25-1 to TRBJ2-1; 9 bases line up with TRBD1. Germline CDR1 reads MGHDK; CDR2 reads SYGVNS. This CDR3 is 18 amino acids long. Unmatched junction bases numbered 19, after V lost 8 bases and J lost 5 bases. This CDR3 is CASYRCPNRDRDHNEQFF. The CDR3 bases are TGTGCCAGCTACAGGTGCCCGAACCGGGACAGGGACCACAATGAGCAGTTCTTC.

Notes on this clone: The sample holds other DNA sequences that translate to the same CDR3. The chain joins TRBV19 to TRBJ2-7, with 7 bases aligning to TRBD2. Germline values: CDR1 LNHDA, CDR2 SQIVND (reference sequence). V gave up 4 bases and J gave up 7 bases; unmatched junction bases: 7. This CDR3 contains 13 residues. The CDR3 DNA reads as TGTGCCAGTAGTACTCGGACGCGGGGGGAGCAGTACTTC. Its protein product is CASSTRTRGEQYF.

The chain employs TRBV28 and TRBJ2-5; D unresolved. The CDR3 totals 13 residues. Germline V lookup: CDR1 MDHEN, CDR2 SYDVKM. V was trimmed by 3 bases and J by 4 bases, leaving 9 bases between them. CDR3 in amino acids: CASSFVMGETQYF. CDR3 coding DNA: TGTGCCAGCAGTTTCGTGATGGGAGAGACCCAGTACTTC.

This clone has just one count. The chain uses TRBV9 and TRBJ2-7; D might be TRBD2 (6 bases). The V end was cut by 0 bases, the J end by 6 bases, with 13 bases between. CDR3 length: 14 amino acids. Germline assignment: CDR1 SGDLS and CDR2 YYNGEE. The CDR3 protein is CASSVARDPFEQYF. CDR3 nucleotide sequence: TGTGCCAGCAGCGTAGCGCGGGACCCTTTCGAGCAGTACTTC.

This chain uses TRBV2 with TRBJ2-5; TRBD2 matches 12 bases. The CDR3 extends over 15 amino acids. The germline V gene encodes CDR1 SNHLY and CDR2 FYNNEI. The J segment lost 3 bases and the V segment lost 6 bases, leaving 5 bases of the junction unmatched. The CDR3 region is CASSRLAGEEETQYF. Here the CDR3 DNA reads TGTGCCAGCAGCCGACTAGCGGGAGAGGAAGAGACCCAGTACTTC.

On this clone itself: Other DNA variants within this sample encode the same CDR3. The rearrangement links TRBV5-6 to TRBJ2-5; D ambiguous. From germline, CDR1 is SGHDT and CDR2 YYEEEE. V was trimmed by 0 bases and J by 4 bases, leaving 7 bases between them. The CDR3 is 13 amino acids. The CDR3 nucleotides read TGTGCCAGCAGCTTGGGAGGCGGAGAGACCCAGTACTTC. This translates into CASSLGGGETQYF.

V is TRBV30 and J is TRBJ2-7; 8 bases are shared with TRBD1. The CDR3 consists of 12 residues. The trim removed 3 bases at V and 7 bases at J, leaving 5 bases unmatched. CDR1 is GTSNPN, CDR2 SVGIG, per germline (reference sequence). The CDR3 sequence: CAWSGRGLEQYF. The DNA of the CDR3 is TGTGCCTGGAGCGGCAGGGGGCTTGAGCAGTACTTC. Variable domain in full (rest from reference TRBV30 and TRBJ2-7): SQTIHQWPATLVQPVGSPLSLECTVEGTSNPNLYWYRQAAGRGLQLLFYSVGIGQISSEVPQNLSASRPQDRQFILSSKKLLLSDSGFYLCAWSGRGLEQYFGPGTRLTVT.

CDR3 sequence reads: CASSHYGFSYEQYF. CDR3 sequence (DNA): TGTGCCAGCAGCCACTACGGGTTTTCCTACGAGCAGTACTTC. The genes are TRBV14 and TRBJ2-7; D gene unclear. The V gene lost 3 bases and the J gene lost 1 base, with 10 bases spanning the gap. This CDR3 contains 14 residues. Germline values: CDR1 SGHDN, CDR2 FVKESK.

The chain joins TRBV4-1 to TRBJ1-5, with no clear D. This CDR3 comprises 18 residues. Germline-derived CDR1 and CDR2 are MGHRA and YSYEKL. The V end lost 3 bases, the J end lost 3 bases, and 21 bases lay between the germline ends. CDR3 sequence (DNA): TGCGCCAGCAGCCAGCAACTGCGGGAAAAGTGGAACAATCAGCCCCAGCATTTT. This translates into CASSQQLREKWNNQPQHF.

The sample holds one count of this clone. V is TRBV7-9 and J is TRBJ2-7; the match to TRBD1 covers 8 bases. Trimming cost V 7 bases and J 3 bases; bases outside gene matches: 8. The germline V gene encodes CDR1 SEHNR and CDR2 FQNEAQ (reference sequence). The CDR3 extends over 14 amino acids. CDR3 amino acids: CASNSRDRIYEQYF. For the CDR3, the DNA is TGTGCCAGCAACTCCCGGGACAGGATCTACGAGCAGTACTTC.

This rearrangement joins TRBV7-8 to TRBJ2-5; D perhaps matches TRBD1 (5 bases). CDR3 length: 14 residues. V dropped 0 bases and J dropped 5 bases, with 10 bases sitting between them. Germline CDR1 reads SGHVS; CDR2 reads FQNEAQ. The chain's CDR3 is CASSLAGAYETQYF. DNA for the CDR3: TGTGCCAGCAGCTTAGCAGGGGCTTATGAGACCCAGTACTTC.